This is a list of T cell receptor beta chains from one sample in a study of T-cell reconstitution after alpha-beta-depleted transplantation in children. TCRdb re-called the PCR reads through MiXCR, storing one row per CDR3 protein. There are approximately 800,000 distinct CDR3 sequences in the sample; under 20% occur only once, and around 5.3% lies in the top ten. Sample: PBMCs, mostly from graft donor cells, taken 360 days after TCRalphabeta/CD19-depleted stem cell transplant. The receptors derive from a male patient younger than 18 who had a stem cell transplant for acute lymphoblastic leukemia, so the T cells may come from the graft donor. The CDR3 runs from the conserved cysteine through the conserved F or W. D genes are given only for firm matches. Clone size, where shown, is once, few, many, or a class for clones that have expanded.

cdr3_aa: CASSLKRTGVGETQYF; cdr3_nt: TGTGCCAGCAGCTTGAAGAGGACAGGGGTAGGGGAGACCCAGTACTTC; j_call: TRBJ2-5; v_call: TRBV5-5; d_call: TRBD1; clone_size: few
cdr3_aa: CAISDITSPSDTQYF; cdr3_nt: TGTGCCATCAGCGACATAACAAGCCCGTCCGATACGCAGTATTTT; j_call: TRBJ2-3; v_call: TRBV10-3; d_call: NA; clone_size: few
cdr3_aa: CSARNRGGYGYTF; cdr3_nt: TGCAGTGCTAGAAACAGGGGGGGCTATGGCTACACCTTC; j_call: TRBJ1-2; v_call: TRBV20-1; d_call: TRBD1; clone_size: NA
cdr3_aa: CASHRGANSYEQYF; cdr3_nt: TGTGCCAGCCATCGAGGAGCGAACTCCTACGAGCAGTACTTC; j_call: TRBJ2-7; v_call: TRBV12-3/TRBV12-4; d_call: NA; clone_size: NA
cdr3_aa: CSVEISGENFLGPYEQYF; cdr3_nt: TGCAGCGTTGAAATATCTGGGGAGAACTTCCTCGGACCTTACGAGCAGTACTTC; j_call: TRBJ2-7; v_call: TRBV29-1; d_call: NA; clone_size: many
cdr3_aa: CSVEDQGQGTYEQYF; cdr3_nt: TGCAGCGTTGAAGATCAGGGACAGGGAACCTACGAGCAGTACTTC; j_call: TRBJ2-7; v_call: TRBV29-1; d_call: TRBD1; clone_size: few
cdr3_aa: CASSLERGADTQYF; cdr3_nt: TGTGCCAGCAGCTTAGAGCGGGGCGCAGATACGCAGTATTTT; j_call: TRBJ2-3; v_call: TRBV7-8; d_call: TRBD2; clone_size: many
cdr3_aa: CASSFTGGETYEQYF; cdr3_nt: TGTGCCAGCAGCTTCACAGGGGGCGAGACCTACGAGCAGTACTTC; j_call: TRBJ2-7; v_call: TRBV5-5; d_call: TRBD1; clone_size: few
cdr3_aa: CSARSSGRIYNEQFF; cdr3_nt: TGCAGTGCTAGGTCAAGCGGGAGAATCTACAATGAGCAGTTCTTC; j_call: TRBJ2-1; v_call: TRBV20-1; d_call: TRBD2; clone_size: many
cdr3_aa: CATDAGDTQYF; cdr3_nt: TGTGCCACCGACGCCGGAGATACGCAGTATTTT; j_call: TRBJ2-3; v_call: TRBV15; d_call: NA; clone_size: NA
cdr3_aa: CASSTVGGRETQYF; cdr3_nt: TGTGCCAGCAGTACCGTTGGCGGGAGGGAGACCCAGTACTTC; j_call: TRBJ2-5; v_call: TRBV12-3/TRBV12-4; d_call: TRBD2; clone_size: few
cdr3_aa: CATSRWAGGPLEQYF; cdr3_nt: TGTGCCACCAGCAGATGGGCGGGAGGGCCTCTCGAGCAGTACTTC; j_call: TRBJ2-7; v_call: TRBV15; d_call: TRBD2; clone_size: few
cdr3_aa: CASSLVVQTPRERFF; cdr3_nt: TGCGCCAGCAGCTTGGTCGTCCAAACCCCACGCGAGCGGTTCTTC; j_call: TRBJ2-1; v_call: TRBV5-1; d_call: NA; clone_size: NA
cdr3_aa: CASSQLRTDEAFF; cdr3_nt: TGCGCCAGCAGCCAATTACGGACAGACGAAGCTTTCTTT; j_call: TRBJ1-1; v_call: TRBV4-1; d_call: NA; clone_size: few
cdr3_aa: CASSFFPPGLSSYNEQFF; cdr3_nt: TGTGCCAGCAGCTTCTTTCCCCCGGGACTCAGCTCCTACAATGAGCAGTTCTTC; j_call: TRBJ2-1; v_call: TRBV7-3; d_call: NA; clone_size: NA
cdr3_aa: CASSEAPSGGANEQFF; cdr3_nt: TGTGCCAGCAGTGAAGCGCCCAGCGGTGGGGCAAATGAGCAGTTCTTC; j_call: TRBJ2-1; v_call: TRBV2; d_call: NA; clone_size: NA
cdr3_aa: CATSDPGQGPYNEQFF; cdr3_nt: TGTGCCACCAGTGATCCCGGACAGGGTCCTTACAATGAGCAGTTCTTC; j_call: TRBJ2-1; v_call: TRBV24-1; d_call: TRBD1; clone_size: few
cdr3_aa: CASSPNPRVGEQYF; cdr3_nt: TGCGCCAGCAGCCCCAACCCTAGGGTCGGGGAGCAGTACTTC; j_call: TRBJ2-7; v_call: TRBV5-1; d_call: NA; clone_size: NA
cdr3_aa: CASSLIPGGQETQYF; cdr3_nt: TGTGCCAGCAGCTTAATCCCTGGAGGGCAAGAGACCCAGTACTTC; j_call: TRBJ2-5; v_call: TRBV7-3; d_call: NA; clone_size: many
cdr3_aa: CASTAGHTRNYGYTF; cdr3_nt: TGCGCCAGCACCGCGGGACACACCCGAAACTATGGCTACACCTTC; j_call: TRBJ1-2; v_call: TRBV4-1; d_call: NA; clone_size: few
cdr3_aa: CASSQEIAHFGANVLTF; cdr3_nt: TGTGCCAGCAGCCAAGAGATAGCCCACTTTGGGGCCAACGTCCTGACTTTC; j_call: TRBJ2-6; v_call: TRBV3-1; d_call: NA; clone_size: NA
cdr3_aa: CATSRDLSGRRSGEQYF; cdr3_nt: TGTGCCACCAGCAGAGACCTTAGCGGGAGAAGGTCGGGCGAGCAGTACTTC; j_call: TRBJ2-7; v_call: TRBV15; d_call: TRBD2; clone_size: few
cdr3_aa: CATSGRTGTGGPSSYNEQFF; cdr3_nt: TGTGCCACCAGTGGCAGGACCGGGACAGGAGGCCCGAGCTCCTACAATGAGCAGTTCTTC; j_call: TRBJ2-1; v_call: TRBV24-1; d_call: TRBD1; clone_size: few
cdr3_aa: CASSLWQAVSTDTQYF; cdr3_nt: TGCGCCAGCAGCTTGTGGCAGGCGGTTAGCACAGATACGCAGTATTTT; j_call: TRBJ2-3; v_call: TRBV5-1; d_call: NA; clone_size: NA
cdr3_aa: CASSLLAGVKTQYF; cdr3_nt: TGTGCCAGCAGCTTGCTAGCGGGGGTGAAGACCCAGTACTTC; j_call: TRBJ2-5; v_call: TRBV7-3; d_call: TRBD2; clone_size: once
cdr3_aa: CARRTGAEKLFF; cdr3_nt: TGTGCCCGAAGGACAGGGGCTGAAAAACTGTTTTTT; j_call: TRBJ1-4; v_call: TRBV30; d_call: TRBD1; clone_size: few
cdr3_aa: CSVDNSGPSGTQYF; cdr3_nt: TGCAGCGTGGATAACTCGGGACCCAGTGGGACCCAGTACTTC; j_call: TRBJ2-5; v_call: TRBV29-1; d_call: NA; clone_size: many
cdr3_aa: CASSLSGEVGTGELFF; cdr3_nt: TGCGCCAGCAGCTTGTCGGGGGAAGTAGGCACCGGGGAGCTGTTTTTT; j_call: TRBJ2-2; v_call: TRBV5-1; d_call: NA; clone_size: NA
cdr3_aa: CSSNKGGGLYNEQFF; cdr3_nt: TGCAGCTCAAATAAGGGGGGGGGTCTCTACAATGAGCAGTTCTTC; j_call: TRBJ2-1; v_call: TRBV29-1; d_call: NA; clone_size: NA
cdr3_aa: CASSIGPWVYEQFF; cdr3_nt: TGTGCCAGTAGTATCGGGCCTTGGGTCTATGAGCAGTTCTTC; j_call: TRBJ2-1; v_call: TRBV19; d_call: NA; clone_size: NA
cdr3_aa: CASSYGGGGDEKLFF; cdr3_nt: TGTGCCAGCAGTTACGGGGGCGGGGGTGATGAAAAACTGTTTTTT; j_call: TRBJ1-4; v_call: TRBV6-5; d_call: NA; clone_size: NA
cdr3_aa: CASSLDRGREQYF; cdr3_nt: TGCGCCAGCAGCTTGGACAGGGGTAGAGAGCAGTACTTC; j_call: TRBJ2-7; v_call: TRBV5-1; d_call: TRBD1; clone_size: many
cdr3_aa: CSARDKNSWNTGELFF; cdr3_nt: TGCAGTGCTAGAGATAAGAACTCCTGGAACACCGGGGAGCTGTTTTTT; j_call: TRBJ2-2; v_call: TRBV20-1; d_call: NA; clone_size: few
cdr3_aa: CASRLGVADNEQFF; cdr3_nt: TGCGCCAGCAGATTGGGGGTAGCGGACAATGAGCAGTTCTTC; j_call: TRBJ2-1; v_call: TRBV5-1; d_call: NA; clone_size: few
cdr3_aa: CASRSVDRATYEQYF; cdr3_nt: TGTGCCAGCAGATCCGTCGACAGGGCCACCTACGAGCAGTACTTC; j_call: TRBJ2-7; v_call: TRBV6-1; d_call: TRBD1; clone_size: NA
cdr3_aa: CASSRPGTVSYNEQFF; cdr3_nt: TGTGCCAGCAGCCGTCCAGGGACAGTTTCCTACAATGAGCAGTTCTTC; j_call: TRBJ2-1; v_call: TRBV3-1; d_call: TRBD1; clone_size: NA
cdr3_aa: CASSQPWGSQETQYF; cdr3_nt: TGTGCCAGCAGCCAACCTTGGGGGAGCCAAGAGACCCAGTACTTC; j_call: TRBJ2-5; v_call: TRBV3-1; d_call: NA; clone_size: NA
cdr3_aa: CVSGTGYTEAFF; cdr3_nt: TGTGTCTCTGGGACAGGGTACACTGAAGCTTTCTTT; j_call: TRBJ1-1; v_call: TRBV5-6; d_call: TRBD1; clone_size: once
cdr3_aa: CASSYSTLNIQGSNTEAFF; cdr3_nt: TGTGCCAGCAGTTACTCGACCCTCAACATACAGGGATCGAACACTGAAGCTTTCTTT; j_call: TRBJ1-1; v_call: TRBV6-5; d_call: NA; clone_size: NA
cdr3_aa: CASSGGVFDTEAFF; cdr3_nt: TGTGCCAGCAGTGGGGGGGTGTTCGACACTGAAGCTTTCTTT; j_call: TRBJ1-1; v_call: TRBV2; d_call: NA; clone_size: NA
cdr3_aa: CSVELPGQQETQYF; cdr3_nt: TGCAGCGTTGAGTTACCGGGACAGCAAGAGACCCAGTACTTC; j_call: TRBJ2-5; v_call: TRBV29-1; d_call: TRBD1; clone_size: few
cdr3_aa: CASRGVPVNTEAFF; cdr3_nt: TGTGCCAGCCGCGGGGTCCCAGTGAACACTGAAGCTTTCTTT; j_call: TRBJ1-1; v_call: TRBV28; d_call: NA; clone_size: NA
cdr3_aa: CASSLGVAGGPYEQFF; cdr3_nt: TGCGCCAGCAGCTTGGGGGTAGCGGGAGGGCCGTATGAGCAGTTCTTC; j_call: TRBJ2-1; v_call: TRBV5-1; d_call: TRBD2; clone_size: NA
cdr3_aa: CASMTKLAGDTDTQYF; cdr3_nt: TGTGCCAGCATGACGAAATTAGCGGGTGACACAGATACGCAGTATTTT; j_call: TRBJ2-3; v_call: TRBV28; d_call: TRBD2; clone_size: many
cdr3_aa: CASSLLAGVENEQFF; cdr3_nt: TGTGCCAGCAGTTTACTAGCGGGAGTGGAGAATGAGCAGTTCTTC; j_call: TRBJ2-1; v_call: TRBV12-3/TRBV12-4; d_call: TRBD2; clone_size: many
cdr3_aa: CSGGQGYEKLFF; cdr3_nt: TGCAGCGGGGGCCAGGGATATGAAAAACTGTTTTTT; j_call: TRBJ1-4; v_call: TRBV29-1; d_call: NA; clone_size: NA
cdr3_aa: CASSRTIQGTTEAFF; cdr3_nt: TGTGCCAGCAGTCGAACGATCCAGGGGACCACTGAAGCTTTCTTT; j_call: TRBJ1-1; v_call: TRBV12-3/TRBV12-4; d_call: NA; clone_size: few
cdr3_aa: CASSRGGRVFYNEQFF; cdr3_nt: TGTGCCAGCAGCCGGGGCGGGAGGGTCTTTTACAATGAGCAGTTCTTC; j_call: TRBJ2-1; v_call: TRBV3-1; d_call: TRBD2; clone_size: few
cdr3_aa: CASSPGTGTSPPYEQYF; cdr3_nt: TGCGCCAGCAGCCCCGGCACCGGGACTAGCCCACCCTACGAGCAGTACTTC; j_call: TRBJ2-7; v_call: TRBV5-1; d_call: TRBD2; clone_size: once
cdr3_aa: CAHRATTGVKEKLFF; cdr3_nt: TGTGCCCACCGGGCAACCACAGGGGTTAAGGAAAAACTGTTTTTT; j_call: TRBJ1-4; v_call: TRBV30; d_call: TRBD1; clone_size: NA
cdr3_aa: CATIAGRGYEQFF; cdr3_nt: TGTGCCACCATAGCAGGGCGAGGGTATGAGCAGTTCTTC; j_call: TRBJ2-1; v_call: TRBV2; d_call: NA; clone_size: few